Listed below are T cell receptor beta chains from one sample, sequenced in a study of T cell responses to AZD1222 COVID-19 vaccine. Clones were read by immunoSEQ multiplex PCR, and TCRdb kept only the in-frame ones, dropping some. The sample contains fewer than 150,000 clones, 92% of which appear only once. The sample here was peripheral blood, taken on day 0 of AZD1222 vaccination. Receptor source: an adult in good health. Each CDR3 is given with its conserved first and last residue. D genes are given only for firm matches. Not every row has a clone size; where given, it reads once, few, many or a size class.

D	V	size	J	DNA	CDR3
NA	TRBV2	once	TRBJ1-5	TGTGCCAGCAGTGAACAGGGGTCGGCATTTATGCCCCAGCATTTT	CASSEQGSAFMPQHF
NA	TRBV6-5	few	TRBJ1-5	TGTGCCAGCAGTTACCTCCCGGTAGGTGATCAGCCCCAGCATTTT	CASSYLPVGDQPQHF
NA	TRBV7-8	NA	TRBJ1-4	TGTGCCAGCAGCTTAGGTTCCGGTGTGGAACTGTTTTTT	CASSLGSGVELFF
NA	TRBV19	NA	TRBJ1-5	TGTGCCAGTAGTATCCCCTTTACAGGACAGCCCCAGCATTTT	CASSIPFTGQPQHF
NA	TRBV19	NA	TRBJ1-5	TGTGCCAGTAGTAGAAGACATGACCTCAATCAGCCCCAGCATTTT	CASSRRHDLNQPQHF
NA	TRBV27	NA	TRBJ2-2	TGTGCCAGCAGGGAGGGACCCGGGGAGCTGTTTTTT	CASREGPGELFF
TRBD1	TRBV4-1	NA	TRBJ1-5	TGCGCCAGCAGACCGACAGGGAGGAATCAGCCCCAGCATTTT	CASRPTGRNQPQHF
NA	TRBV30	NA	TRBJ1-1	TGTGCCTGGAGTGTGGGGCAGGGGAACACTGAAGCTTTCTTT	CAWSVGQGNTEAFF
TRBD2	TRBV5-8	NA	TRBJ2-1	TGTGCCAGCAACCAGGCAGGCGGGAGGGCGCAATTCGAGCAGTTCTTC	CASNQAGGRAQFEQFF
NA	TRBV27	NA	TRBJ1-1	TGTGCCAGCAGCTCCGGACTAAGGAACACTGAAGCTTTCTTT	CASSSGLRNTEAFF
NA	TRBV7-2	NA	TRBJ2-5	TGTGCCAGCAGCTTAGACGGTGTGGGGCAGCAAGAGACCCAGTACTTC	CASSLDGVGQQETQYF
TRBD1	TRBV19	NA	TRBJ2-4	TGTGCCAGTAGTTTCGGTCTGACAGGGCTAGCCAAAAACATTCAGTACTTC	CASSFGLTGLAKNIQYF
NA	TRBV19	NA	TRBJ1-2	TGTGCCAGTAGTATAGAGGCAGGAATCTATGGCTACACCTTC	CASSIEAGIYGYTF
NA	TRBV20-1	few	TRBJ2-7	TGCAGTGCTAGTTCTCGGGGGTTGGCCTACGAGCAGTACTTC	CSASSRGLAYEQYF
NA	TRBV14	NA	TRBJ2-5	TGTGCCAGCAGCCAACTTTACGGAGAGACCCAGTACTTC	CASSQLYGETQYF
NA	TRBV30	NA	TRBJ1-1	TGTGCCTGGAGTGATTTCTTCGGACGGAGAATTTCCAAAGCTTTCTTT	CAWSDFFGRRISKAFF
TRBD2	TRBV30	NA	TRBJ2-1	TGTGCCTGGAGTGTACATAGGACTAGCGGGAAACTTAATGAGCAGTTCTTC	CAWSVHRTSGKLNEQFF
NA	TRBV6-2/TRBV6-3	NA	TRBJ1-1	TGTGCCAGCAGTTACTCAGAGACTGAAGCTTTCTTT	CASSYSETEAFF
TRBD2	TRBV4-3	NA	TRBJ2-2	TGCGCCAGCAGCCAAGAATCCAGCGGGAGTTCGGGTGGCACCGGGGAGCTGTTTTTT	CASSQESSGSSGGTGELFF
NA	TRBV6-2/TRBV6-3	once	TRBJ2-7	TGTGCCAGCAGTTTTGGAGGGAGCCGGGGCTACGAGCAGTACTTC	CASSFGGSRGYEQYF
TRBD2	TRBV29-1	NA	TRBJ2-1	TGCAGCGTTGAATGGGTCGGGAGGGCCTGGAGTATGAATGAGCAGTTCTTC	CSVEWVGRAWSMNEQFF
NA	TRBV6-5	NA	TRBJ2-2	TGTGCCAGCAGTTACGCGGGAACGGGGGAGCTGTTTTTT	CASSYAGTGELFF
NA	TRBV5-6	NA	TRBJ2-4	TGTGCCAGCAGCCAGCTAGAGGAGATACAGTACTTC	CASSQLEEIQYF
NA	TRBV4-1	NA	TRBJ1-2	TGCGCCAGCAGCCAAGCTTTACAGGGCGACTATGGTGGCTACACCTTC	CASSQALQGDYGGYTF
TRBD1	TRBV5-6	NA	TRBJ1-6	TGTGCCAGCAGTTTTGGACAGGGCGAATATAATTCACCCCTCCACTTT	CASSFGQGEYNSPLHF
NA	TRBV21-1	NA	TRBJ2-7	TGTGCCAGCAGCACCAAATTGGGAGCGGGAGTGATCCACGAGCAGTACTTC	CASSTKLGAGVIHEQYF